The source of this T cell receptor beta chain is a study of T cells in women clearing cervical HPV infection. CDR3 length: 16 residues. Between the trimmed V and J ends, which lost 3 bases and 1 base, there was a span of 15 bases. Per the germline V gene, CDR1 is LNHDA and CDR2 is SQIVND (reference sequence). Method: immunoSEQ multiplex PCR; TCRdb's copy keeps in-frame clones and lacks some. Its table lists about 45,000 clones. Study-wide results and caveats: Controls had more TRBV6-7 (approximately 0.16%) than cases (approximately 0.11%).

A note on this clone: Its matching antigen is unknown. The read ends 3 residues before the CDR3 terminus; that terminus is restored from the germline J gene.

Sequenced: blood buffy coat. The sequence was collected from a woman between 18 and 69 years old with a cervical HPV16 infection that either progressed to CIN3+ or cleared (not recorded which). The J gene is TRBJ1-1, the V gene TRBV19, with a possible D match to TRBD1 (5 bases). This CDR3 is CASSIGAKGPNTEAFF. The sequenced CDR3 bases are TGTGCCAGTAGTATTGGAGCCAAGGGGCCGAACACTGAA. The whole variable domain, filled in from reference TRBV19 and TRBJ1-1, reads DGGITQSPKYLFRKEGQNVTLSCEQNLNHDAMYWYRQDPGQGLRLIYYSQIVNDFQKGDIAEGYSVSREKKESFPLTVTSAQKNPTAFYLCASSIGAKGPNTEAFFGQGTRLTVV.